This T cell receptor beta chain was found in a study of response to subunit inactivated influenza vaccine. Study results and caveats: Each seasonal influenza vaccination, the authors suggested, recruits few new T cells.

TCRdb passed the RT-PCR reads through MiXCR, listing each CDR3 protein once. The data contain 650,000 to 700,000 distinct CDR3 sequences, approximately 14% of them seen just once; the ten biggest clones take up approximately 10%. This clonotype was counted between two and nine times. The antigen remains unidentified. This clonotype originated in a man over 45 who received an inactivated influenza vaccine. This sample comprised PBMCs from blood, obtained 11 to 12 days after vaccination.

The CDR3 sequence is CSVDIQGAAFMPEAFF. The CDR3 nucleotides read TGCAGCGTTGATATCCAGGGGGCCGCATTTATGCCTGAAGCTTTCTTT. The chain uses TRBV29-1 and TRBJ1-1; TRBD1 matches at 8 bases. This CDR3 is built from 16 residues. J lost 6 bases, V lost 3 bases, and 15 bases had no gene match. Looked up from germline, CDR1 is SQVTM and CDR2 is ANQGSEA. The full variable domain, its missing parts supplied by reference TRBV29-1 and TRBJ1-1, is SAVISQKPSRDICQRGTSLTIQCQVDSQVTMMFWYRQQPGQSLTLIATANQGSEATYESGFVIDKFPISRPNLTFSTLTVSNMSPEDSSIYLCSVDIQGAAFMPEAFFGQGTRLTVV.